Presented here are 10 T cell receptor beta chains from one specimen sequenced in a study of T cell changes during pregnancy in multiple sclerosis (dated by TCRdb to the late 2010s). The method was the immunoSEQ multiplex PCR assay. As stored in TCRdb, this immuneACCESS dataset retains in-frame rearrangements with V and J assigned. A fraction of the clones does not appear; measured against another copy, unresolved V genes explain less than half of the discrepancy, and the remainder lacks a known reason. Within this sample are about 68,000 clones, with about nine tenths of them counted one time only. The ten largest clones represent roughly 1.5% of the sample. Sequenced here: peripheral blood, sampled in the third trimester of pregnancy. These receptors came from a female donor with multiple sclerosis, enrolled in a pregnancy study.

The chain employs TRBV7-2 and TRBJ2-7; D possibly corresponds to TRBD2 (5 bases). This CDR3 region has 16 residues. Germline CDR1 reads SGHTA; CDR2 reads FQGNSA. Trimming took 1 base from V and 0 from J, leaving 13 bases between them. DNA of the CDR3: TGTGCCAGCAGCTTAGGGTCCCGGGGTAGCTCCTACGAGCAGTACTTC. Encoded protein: CASSLGSRGSSYEQYF.

The sample holds one count of this clone. The V gene is TRBV27, the J gene TRBJ2-2, with 8 bases identical to TRBD1. The CDR3 totals 15 residues. Germline loops: CDR1 MNHEY, CDR2 SMNVEV (reference sequence). Trimming took 3 bases from V and 5 from J; bases not matched to a gene: 5. The CDR3 DNA sequence: TGTGCCAGCAGTTTTGGACAGGGTAGGACCGGGGAGCTGTTTTTT. Encoded protein: CASSFGQGRTGELFF.

This clone was seen only a few times. This chain links TRBV18 with TRBJ2-1, with D unclear. CDR1 and CDR2 (germline): KGHSH, LQKENI. This CDR3 is 13 amino acids long. V lost 3 bases and J 10 bases, leaving 13 bases between the germline ends. CDR3 DNA: TGTGCCAGCTCACCTCCCGCGGTCGGGGAGCAGTTCTTC. Translated, it gives CASSPPAVGEQFF. Filled out from reference TRBV18 and TRBJ2-1, the complete variable domain reads NAGVMQNPRHLVRRRGQEARLRCSPMKGHSHVYWYRQLPEEGLKFMVYLQKENIIDESGMPKERFSAEFPKEGPSILRIQQVVRGDSAAYFCASSPPAVGEQFFGPGTRLTVL.

The V and J genes are TRBV19 and TRBJ1-2, with D possibly TRBD1 on 5 matching bases. Germline CDR1 reads LNHDA; CDR2 reads SQIVND (reference sequence). V lost 9 bases and J 4 bases, leaving 21 bases between the germline ends. There are 15 residues in the CDR3. The CDR3 spells CASPPSPDRPYGYTF. The CDR3 DNA sequence: TGTGCCAGCCCTCCCTCCCCCGACAGACCCTATGGCTACACCTTC.

The chain uses TRBV25-1 and TRBJ2-6; D is perhaps TRBD2 (7 bases). From germline, CDR1 is MGHDK and CDR2 SYGVNS. The CDR3 is 15 amino acids. V dropped 4 bases and J dropped 4 bases, with 11 bases sitting between them. DNA for the CDR3: TGTGCCAGCAGTGGGGGAGGGGGAGGGGCCAACGTCCTGACTTTC. Its protein is CASSGGGGGANVLTF.

The gene calls are TRBV5-6 and TRBJ1-4; D not resolved. Germline V gives CDR1 SGHDT, CDR2 YYEEEE. This CDR3 is 15 amino acids long. V was clipped by 4 bases and J by 6 bases, with 16 bases between them. The DNA for the CDR3 is TGTGCCAGCAGCGTTCTGTCCGGGGAGGATGAAAAACTGTTTTTT. Translation: CASSVLSGEDEKLFF.

The genes are TRBV10-3 and TRBJ1-2, with a weak D call TRBD1 (5 bases). The CDR3 sequence is 14 residues long. The germline CDR1 and CDR2 sequences are ENHRY and SYGVKD. Trimming took off 11 bases at V and 1 base at J, with 17 bases between the two ends. Here the CDR3 DNA reads TGTGCCGTAGCGGGGCGGACGCTTAACTATGGCTACACCTTC. Its protein product is CAVAGRTLNYGYTF.

This clone has only a few counts. V gene TRBV5-1 combines with J gene TRBJ2-7; D perhaps matches TRBD2 (5 bases). CDR1 and CDR2 (germline): SGHRS, YFSETQ. Trimming shortened V by 0 bases and J by 6 bases, and 13 bases separated the two germline ends. The CDR3 is 14 amino acids. DNA for the CDR3: TGCGCCAGCAGCTTGGGGCCCTCGGGGAGCGAGCAGTACTTC. Translated: CASSLGPSGSEQYF.

This chain joins TRBV18 and TRBJ2-7, with D possibly TRBD1 on 6 matching bases. There are 16 residues in the CDR3. Trimming took 0 bases from V and 6 from J, leaving 18 bases between them. The germline gives CDR1 KGHSH, CDR2 LQKENI. CDR3 nucleotide sequence: TGTGCCAGCTCACCACCTGTGATCCCGGGGACATTCGAGCAGTACTTC. This sequence encodes CASSPPVIPGTFEQYF. Full variable domain (missing parts from reference TRBV18 and TRBJ2-7): NAGVMQNPRHLVRRRGQEARLRCSPMKGHSHVYWYRQLPEEGLKFMVYLQKENIIDESGMPKERFSAEFPKEGPSILRIQQVVRGDSAAYFCASSPPVIPGTFEQYFGPGTRLTVT.

The chain joins TRBV7-9 to TRBJ1-3, with unresolved D. Germline assignment: CDR1 SEHNR and CDR2 FQNEAQ (reference sequence). The length of the CDR3 is 16 residues. V was trimmed by 5 bases and J by 2 bases, leaving 16 bases between them. The CDR3 sequence: CASSIPSGVPGNTIYF. CDR3 coding DNA: TGTGCCAGCAGCATCCCATCAGGTGTTCCTGGAAACACCATATATTTT.